What follows are 7 T cell receptor beta chains derived from one specimen sequenced in a study of T cell responses to AZD1222 COVID-19 vaccine. Profiled with immunoSEQ multiplex PCR; TCRdb holds only in-frame clones, not every one. The sample comprises 150,000 to 200,000 clones, approximately 91% of which are singletons, and roughly 2% rests with the top ten. The sample was peripheral blood, taken 28 days after the second AZD1222 dose. The receptors shown here come from an adult who received the AZD1222 COVID-19 vaccine.

The genes are TRBV6-5 and TRBJ1-6; D remains unclear. Germline V gene lookup returns CDR1 MNHEY and CDR2 SVGAGI. The V and J ends lost 6 bases and 10 bases respectively, with 13 bases between them. The CDR3 contains 13 residues. The CDR3 DNA is TGTGCCAGCAGCCAAATGCGGTTCTCACCCCTCCACTTT. Its translation is CASSQMRFSPLHF.

The V gene is TRBV18, the J gene TRBJ1-2, with TRBD1 identical over 9 bases. V lost 3 bases to trimming and J lost 4 bases; unmatched junction nucleotides: 6. Germline CDR1 is KGHSH and CDR2 is LQKENI. The CDR3 length is 15 residues. CDR3 loop: CASSPTGQGAYGYTF. The CDR3 bases are TGTGCCAGCTCACCGACGGGACAGGGAGCCTATGGCTACACCTTC.

The chain links TRBV7-2 to TRBJ2-3; D might be TRBD1 (5 bases). This CDR3 is built from 14 residues. V was clipped by 4 bases and J by 2 bases, with 10 bases between them. Per germline, CDR1 SGHTA and CDR2 FQGNSA. CDR3 sequence: CASSSGHTTDTQYF. Here the CDR3 DNA reads TGTGCCAGCAGCTCCGGACACACCACAGATACGCAGTATTTT.

The chain joins TRBV20-1 to TRBJ1-1, with D possibly matching TRBD1 (5 bases). The CDR3 covers 15 residues. Trimming shortened V by 3 bases and J by 0 bases, and 14 bases separated the two germline ends. Germline CDR1 reads DFQATT; CDR2 reads SNEGSKA (reference sequence). CDR3 sequence: CSASRPGPMNTEAFF. CDR3 nucleotide sequence: TGCAGTGCTAGTCGCCCGGGGCCCATGAACACTGAAGCTTTCTTT.

In DNA, the CDR3 is TGCGCCAGCAGCTTGCAGACAGGGGGCCAAGAGACCCAGTACTTC. This codes for CASSLQTGGQETQYF. This sequence joins TRBV5-1 and TRBJ2-5; 9 bases are a match to TRBD1. This CDR3 has 15 amino acids. V was pared by 1 base and J by 1 base, with 2 bases of the junction left unmatched. Germline V gives CDR1 SGHRS, CDR2 YFSETQ.

V usage is TRBV19 and J usage is TRBJ2-5; 8 nucleotides match TRBD1. V shed 10 bases, J shed 5 bases, and the junction held 9 bases outside the gene matches. CDR3 length equals 13 residues. CDR1 and CDR2 from the germline V gene are LNHDA and SQIVND (reference sequence). The chain's CDR3 is CATGQGAGETQYF. In nucleotides, the CDR3 is TGTGCCACCGGGCAGGGGGCCGGGGAGACCCAGTACTTC. The full variable domain, with the rest looked up from reference TRBV19 and TRBJ2-5, is DGGITQSPKYLFRKEGQNVTLSCEQNLNHDAMYWYRQDPGQGLRLIYYSQIVNDFQKGDIAEGYSVSREKKESFPLTVTSAQKNPTAFYLCATGQGAGETQYFGPGTRLLVL.

The chain has TRBV7-2 and TRBJ1-1; 8 nucleotides line up with TRBD1. The CDR3 totals 14 residues. Germline assignment: CDR1 SGHTA and CDR2 FQGNSA. The ends lost 2 bases at V and 7 bases at J; junction bases unmatched: 6. This CDR3 reads CASSLTGGEDEAFF. Written as DNA, the CDR3 is TGTGCCAGCAGCTTAACAGGGGGAGAGGATGAAGCTTTCTTT.